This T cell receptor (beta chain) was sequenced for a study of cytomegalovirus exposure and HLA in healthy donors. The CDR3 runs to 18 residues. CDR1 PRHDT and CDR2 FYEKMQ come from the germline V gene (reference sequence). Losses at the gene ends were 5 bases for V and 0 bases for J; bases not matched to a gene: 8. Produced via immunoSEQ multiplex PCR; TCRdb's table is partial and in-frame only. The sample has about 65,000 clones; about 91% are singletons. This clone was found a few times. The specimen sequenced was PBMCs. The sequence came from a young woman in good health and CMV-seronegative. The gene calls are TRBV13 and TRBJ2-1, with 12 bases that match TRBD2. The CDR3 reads CASSPRTSGVSSYNEQFF. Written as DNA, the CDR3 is TGTGCCAGCAGCCCGCGGACTAGCGGGGTAAGCTCCTACAATGAGCAGTTCTTC.